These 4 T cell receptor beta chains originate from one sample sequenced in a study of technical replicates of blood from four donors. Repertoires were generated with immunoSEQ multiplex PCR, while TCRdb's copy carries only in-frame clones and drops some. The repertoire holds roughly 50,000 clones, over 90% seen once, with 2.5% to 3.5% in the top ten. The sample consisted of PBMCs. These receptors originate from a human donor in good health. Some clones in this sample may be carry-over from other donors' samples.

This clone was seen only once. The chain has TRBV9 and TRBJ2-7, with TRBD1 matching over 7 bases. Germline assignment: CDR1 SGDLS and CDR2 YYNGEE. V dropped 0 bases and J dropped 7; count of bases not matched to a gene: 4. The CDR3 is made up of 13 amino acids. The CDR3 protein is CASSVEGTDEQYF. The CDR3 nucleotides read TGTGCCAGCAGCGTAGAAGGGACAGATGAGCAGTACTTC.

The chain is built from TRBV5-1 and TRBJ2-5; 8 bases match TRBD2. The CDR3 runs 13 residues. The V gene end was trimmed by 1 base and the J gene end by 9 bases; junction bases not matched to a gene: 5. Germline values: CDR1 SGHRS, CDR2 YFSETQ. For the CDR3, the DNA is TGCGCCAGCAGCTTGAACGGGGGGGCGGCCCAGTACTTC. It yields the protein CASSLNGGAAQYF.

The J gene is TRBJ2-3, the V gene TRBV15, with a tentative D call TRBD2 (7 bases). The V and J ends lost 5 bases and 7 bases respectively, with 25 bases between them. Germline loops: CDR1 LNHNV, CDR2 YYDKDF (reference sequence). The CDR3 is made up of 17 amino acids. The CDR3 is CATSLPTDRRGANTQYF. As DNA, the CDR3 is TGTGCCACCAGCCTCCCTACCGACCGTCGGGGGGCAAATACGCAGTATTTT. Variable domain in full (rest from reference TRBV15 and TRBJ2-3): DAMVIQNPRYQVTQFGKPVTLSCSQTLNHNVMYWYQQKSSQAPKLLFHYYDKDFNNEADTPDNFQSRRPNTSFCFLDIRSPGLGDTAMYLCATSLPTDRRGANTQYFGPGTRLTVL.

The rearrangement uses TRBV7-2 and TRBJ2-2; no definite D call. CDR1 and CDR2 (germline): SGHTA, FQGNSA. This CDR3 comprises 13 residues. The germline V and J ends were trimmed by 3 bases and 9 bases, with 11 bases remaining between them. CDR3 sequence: CASSFFPPRELFF. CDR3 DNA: TGTGCCAGCAGCTTCTTCCCCCCCCGGGAGCTGTTTTTT.